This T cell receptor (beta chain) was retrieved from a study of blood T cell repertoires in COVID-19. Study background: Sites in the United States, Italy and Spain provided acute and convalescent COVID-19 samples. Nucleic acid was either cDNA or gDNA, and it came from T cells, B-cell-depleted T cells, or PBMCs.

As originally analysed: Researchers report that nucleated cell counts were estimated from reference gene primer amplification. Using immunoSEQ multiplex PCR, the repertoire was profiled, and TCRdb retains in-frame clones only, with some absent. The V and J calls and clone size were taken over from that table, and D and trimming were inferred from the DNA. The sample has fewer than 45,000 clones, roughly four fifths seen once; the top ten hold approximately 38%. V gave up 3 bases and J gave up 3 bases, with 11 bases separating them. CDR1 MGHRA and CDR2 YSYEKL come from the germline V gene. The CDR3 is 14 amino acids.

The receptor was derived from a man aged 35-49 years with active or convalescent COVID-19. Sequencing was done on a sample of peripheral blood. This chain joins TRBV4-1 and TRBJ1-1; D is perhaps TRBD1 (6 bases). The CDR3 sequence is CASSQSPGDTEAFF. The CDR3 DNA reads TGCGCCAGCAGCCAGTCACCAGGGGACACTGAAGCTTTCTTT.